The 18 T cell receptor beta chains reported below all come from one sample, sequenced in a study of blood T cell repertoires in COVID-19. TCRdb's table, derived via immunoSEQ multiplex PCR, lists solely in-frame clones and lacks some. The sample yields 87,000 or so clones, 80% to 90% seen once. Sequencing was done on a sample of peripheral blood. These TCRs come from a man aged 80 or over with acute or convalescent COVID-19.

Written as DNA, the CDR3 is TGTGCCAGCAGCTTAGGGCCGGTAGGGGGGGGACCCACAGATACGCAGTATTTT. It codes for CASSLGPVGGGPTDTQYF. This sequence joins TRBV11-2 and TRBJ2-3; perhaps TRBD2 as D (7 bases). The CDR3 totals 18 residues. CDR1 and CDR2 (germline): SGHAT, FQNNGV. Trimming cost V 1 base and J 2 bases, with 19 bases left between them.

Concerning this clone: The same CDR3 is also encoded by other DNA sequences in this sample. The chain uses TRBV28 and TRBJ2-7, with D possibly TRBD1 on 5 matching bases. V gave up 2 bases and J gave up 2 bases, with 7 bases separating them. This CDR3 has 13 amino acids. Germline V gene sequence: CDR1 MDHEN, CDR2 SYDVKM. CDR3 loop: CASSLTGTYEQYF. The DNA of the CDR3 is TGTGCCAGCAGTTTAACAGGTACCTACGAGCAGTACTTC.

The V gene is TRBV23-1, the J gene TRBJ2-2, with TRBD1 as a possible D gene (6 bases). TRBV23-1 belongs to the ORF category, with a function that is uncertain. Trimming pared 6 bases from V and 2 bases from J, leaving 13 bases between. The CDR3 totals 15 residues. CDR3 protein: CASSPPGVNTGELFF. DNA of the CDR3: TGCGCCAGCAGCCCCCCAGGGGTAAACACCGGGGAGCTGTTTTTT.

The chain combines TRBV11-2 with TRBJ1-6, with D possibly matching TRBD1 (6 bases). CDR1 and CDR2 (germline): SGHAT, FQNNGV. The V end lost 4 bases, the J end lost 9 bases, and 10 bases lay between the germline ends. The CDR3 loop spans 13 amino acids. CDR3 in amino acids: CASSSRTASPLHF. In nucleotides, the CDR3 is TGTGCCAGCAGCTCACGGACAGCTTCACCCCTCCACTTT.

The chain links TRBV9 to TRBJ1-6, with 8 bases matching TRBD1. Germline V gene data show CDR1 as SGDLS and CDR2 as YYNGEE. The V gene end was trimmed by 3 bases and the J gene end by 8 bases; junction bases not matched to a gene: 7. The CDR3 loop spans 15 amino acids. The CDR3 is CASSAQGALDSPLHF. CDR3 DNA sequence: TGTGCCAGCAGCGCGCAGGGGGCGTTGGATTCACCCCTCCACTTT.

The J gene is TRBJ1-3, the V gene TRBV12-3 or TRBV12-4, with D unclear. This CDR3 spans 13 amino acids. V shed 1 base and J shed 3 bases, with 4 bases lying between them. For the CDR3, the DNA is TGTGCCAGCAGTTTAGATATTGGAAACACCATATATTTT. It is translated as CASSLDIGNTIYF.

The CDR3 DNA sequence: TGTGCCACTCAGGGACATGGCAACGAGCAGTACTTC. Encoded protein: CATQGHGNEQYF. The V and J genes are TRBV10-3 and TRBJ2-7, with TRBD1 as a possible D gene (6 bases). The CDR3 is 12 amino acids. Germline-derived CDR1 and CDR2 are ENHRY and SYGVKD. The V gene lost 10 bases and the J gene lost 5 bases, with 15 bases spanning the gap.

The chain combines TRBV24-1 with TRBJ2-4; no reliable D call. This CDR3 is built from 17 residues. The germline V and J ends were trimmed by 9 bases and 3 bases, with 23 bases remaining between them. CDR1 and CDR2 (germline): KGHDR, SFDVKD. CDR3 nucleotide sequence: TGTGCCACCCCTGTGTCAGGTCAAGTCGTCCGCAAAAACATTCAGTACTTC. It encodes CATPVSGQVVRKNIQYF.

The V gene is TRBV6-5, the J gene TRBJ2-7, with no clear D. V shed 10 bases and J shed 3 bases, with 7 bases lying between them. This CDR3 region has 10 residues. Germline V gene data show CDR1 as MNHEY and CDR2 as SVGAGI. For the CDR3, the DNA is TGTGCCACTTTGTTCTACGAGCAGTACTTC. It translates to CATLFYEQYF.

The chain recombines TRBV18 with TRBJ2-1, with a possible D match to TRBD2 (5 bases). V was clipped by 3 bases and J by 7 bases, with 13 bases between them. The CDR3 spans 14 residues. Per the germline V gene, CDR1 is KGHSH and CDR2 is LQKENI. CDR3 DNA sequence: TGTGCCAGCTCACCTTCTAGCTTAGGTAATGAGCAGTTCTTC. It is translated as CASSPSSLGNEQFF. The variable domain in full, with the rest retrieved from reference TRBV18 and TRBJ2-1, is NAGVMQNPRHLVRRRGQEARLRCSPMKGHSHVYWYRQLPEEGLKFMVYLQKENIIDESGMPKERFSAEFPKEGPSILRIQQVVRGDSAAYFCASSPSSLGNEQFFGPGTRLTVL.

The V call is TRBV5-1, the J call TRBJ2-3; TRBD1 aligns across 7 bases. The CDR3 is 17 residues long. Looked up from germline, CDR1 is SGHRS and CDR2 is YFSETQ. Losses at the gene ends were 0 bases for V and 2 bases for J; bases not matched to a gene: 9. CDR3: CASSLGKGASSTDTQYF. CDR3 DNA: TGCGCCAGCAGCTTGGGTAAGGGGGCAAGCTCCACAGATACGCAGTATTTT.

This clone was detected once. Written as DNA, the CDR3 is TGTGCCAGCAGTTTCCGGACCGGGACAGAGAACTCCTACGAGCAGTACTTC. Its protein is CASSFRTGTENSYEQYF. The genes are TRBV27 and TRBJ2-7, with 7 bases lining up with TRBD1. CDR3 length: 17 amino acids. V lost 3 bases and J lost 0; bases outside the gene matches: 11. Germline loops: CDR1 MNHEY, CDR2 SMNVEV (reference sequence).

V usage is TRBV6-2 or TRBV6-3 and J usage is TRBJ2-1; TRBD2 aligns across 9 bases. With 6 bases clipped from V and 6 bases from J, the junction kept 15 bases outside the gene matches. The germline gives CDR1 MNHEY, CDR2 SVGEGT. The CDR3 is 17 amino acids. The CDR3 here is CASSRLAGGPDINEQFF. The CDR3 DNA is TGTGCCAGCAGCCGGCTGGCGGGAGGGCCCGATATCAATGAGCAGTTCTTC.

V is TRBV9 and J is TRBJ2-6, with TRBD1 identical over 7 bases. In germline, CDR1 is SGDLS, CDR2 YYNGEE. J gave up 3 bases and V 2 bases, and 11 bases lay outside the gene matches. This CDR3 contains 18 residues. DNA for the CDR3: TGTGCCAGCAGCGTCCTCGACAGGGCCTTAGGTGGGGCCAACGTCCTGACTTTC. Translation: CASSVLDRALGGANVLTF.

J is TRBJ1-1 and V is TRBV27, with D perhaps TRBD1 (5 bases). Germline V gene sequence: CDR1 MNHEY, CDR2 SMNVEV (reference sequence). V lost 6 bases and J 3 bases, leaving 26 bases between the germline ends. The CDR3 has 18 residues. As DNA, the CDR3 is TGTGCCAGCAGCCAAGGGGTTAATCGACCCTCGGCATACACTGAAGCTTTCTTT. Its translation is CASSQGVNRPSAYTEAFF.

The gene calls are TRBV19 and TRBJ1-5; 8 bases match TRBD1. The CDR3 is 17 residues long. The V and J ends lost 6 bases and 5 bases, in that order; junction bases with no gene match: 15. Germline-derived CDR1 and CDR2 are LNHDA and SQIVND (reference sequence). The CDR3 reads CASRPKPRGPFDQPQHF. The DNA of the CDR3 is TGTGCCAGTAGACCGAAACCCAGGGGGCCCTTCGATCAGCCCCAGCATTTT.

This chain uses TRBV4-1 with TRBJ2-3, with D possibly TRBD2 on 6 matching bases. From germline, CDR1 is MGHRA and CDR2 YSYEKL. The CDR3 covers 15 residues. Between the trimmed V and J ends, which lost 7 bases and 2 bases, there was a span of 16 bases. In DNA form, the CDR3 reads TGCGCCAGCAACCCTAGCGCTCAAAACACAGATACGCAGTATTTT. Its translation: CASNPSAQNTDTQYF.

V gene TRBV2 combines with J gene TRBJ1-2, with D unclear. Germline loops: CDR1 SNHLY, CDR2 FYNNEI. V shed 3 bases and J shed 0 bases, with 8 bases lying between them. The CDR3 spans 14 residues. CDR3 residues: CASSEREANYGYTF. Written as DNA, the CDR3 is TGTGCCAGCAGTGAGAGGGAAGCTAACTATGGCTACACCTTC.